This note documents a single TCR beta chain sequence. Its matching antigen is unknown. The repertoire was sequenced with immunoSEQ multiplex PCR; TCRdb's copy has only in-frame clones and lacks some. Of 120,000 to 150,000 clones in the sample, under 95% were seen once. This sample was taken from a study of T cell responses to AZD1222 COVID-19 vaccine. The study, taken as a whole, reports: All repertoire sampling was performed exclusively after the peak T cell response.

The CDR3 runs 16 residues. V was clipped by 3 bases and J by 1 base; unmatched bases: 6. The sequenced sample was peripheral blood, obtained on day 0 of AZD1222 vaccination. The clonotype was recovered from an adult in good health. The genes are TRBV23-1 and TRBJ2-5; 9 positions agree with TRBD1. TRBV23-1 is given ORF status, its function remaining uncertain. The chain's CDR3 is CASSHPGTGSQETQYF. As DNA, the CDR3 is TGCGCCAGCAGTCACCCCGGGACAGGGAGCCAAGAGACCCAGTACTTC.